The following is a T cell receptor beta chain sequence with its context. Trimming took 0 bases from V and 6 from J; bases not matched to a gene: 9. This CDR3 has 16 amino acids. Germline CDR1 is SGHRS and CDR2 is YFSETQ. This sample is drawn from a study of blood T cell repertoires in COVID-19. Authors' analysis steps: Using reference gene primer amplification, nucleated cell counts were estimated. Sequencing used immunoSEQ multiplex PCR; TCRdb keeps in-frame clones, though not all of them. V and J calls plus clone size are reproduced from that table; the DNA served to infer D and trimming. Among 300,000 to 400,000 clones, about 87% were seen once, and the ten largest hold around 8.9%. Seattle participants joined during active infection and were tracked over time.

Source material: peripheral blood. The gene calls are TRBV5-1 and TRBJ2-7; 10 bases map to TRBD1. The source is a man aged 25-45 years with COVID-19, enrolled during active disease. This CDR3 is CASSLAGTGVRSEQYF. As DNA, the CDR3 is TGCGCCAGCAGCTTGGCCGGGACAGGGGTTCGATCCGAGCAGTACTTC.